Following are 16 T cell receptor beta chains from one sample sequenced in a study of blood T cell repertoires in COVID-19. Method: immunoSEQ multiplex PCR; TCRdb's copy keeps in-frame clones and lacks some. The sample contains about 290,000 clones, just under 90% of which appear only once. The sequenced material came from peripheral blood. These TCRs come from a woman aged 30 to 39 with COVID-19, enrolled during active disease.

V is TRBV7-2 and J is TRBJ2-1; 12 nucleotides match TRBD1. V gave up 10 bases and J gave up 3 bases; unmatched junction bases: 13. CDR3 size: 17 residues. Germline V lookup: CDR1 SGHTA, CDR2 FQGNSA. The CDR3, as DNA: TGTGCCACCTCCCGGGGACAGGGGGCAAACTACTACAATGAGCAGTTCTTC. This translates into CATSRGQGANYYNEQFF.

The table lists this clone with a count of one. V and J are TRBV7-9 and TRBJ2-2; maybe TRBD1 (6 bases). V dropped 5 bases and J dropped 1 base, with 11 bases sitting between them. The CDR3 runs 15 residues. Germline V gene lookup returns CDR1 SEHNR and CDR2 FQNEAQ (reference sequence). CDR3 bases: TGTGCCAGCAGCCTCGCGACAGGGAACACCGGGGAGCTGTTTTTT. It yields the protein CASSLATGNTGELFF.

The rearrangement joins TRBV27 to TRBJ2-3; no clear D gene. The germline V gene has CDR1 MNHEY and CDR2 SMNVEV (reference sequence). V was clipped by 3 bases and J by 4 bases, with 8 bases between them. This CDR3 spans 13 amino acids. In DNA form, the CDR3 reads TGTGCCAGCAGTTTTGGCCTGGCAGATACGCAGTATTTT. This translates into CASSFGLADTQYF.

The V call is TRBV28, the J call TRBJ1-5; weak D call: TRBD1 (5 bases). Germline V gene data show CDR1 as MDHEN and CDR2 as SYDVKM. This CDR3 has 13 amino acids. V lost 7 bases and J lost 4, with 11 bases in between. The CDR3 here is CASTSQGNQPQHF. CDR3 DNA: TGTGCCAGCACATCCCAGGGAAATCAGCCCCAGCATTTT.

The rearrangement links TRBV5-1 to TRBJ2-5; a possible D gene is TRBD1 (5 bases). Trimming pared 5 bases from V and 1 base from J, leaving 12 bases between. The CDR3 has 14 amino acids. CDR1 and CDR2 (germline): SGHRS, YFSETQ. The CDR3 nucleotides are TGCGCCAGCAGGCCCCTAGGGGTCCAAGAGACCCAGTACTTC. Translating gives CASRPLGVQETQYF.

The CDR3 DNA reads as TGTGCCAGCAGCGTCGAGCCAGGGGTCAGCACAGATACGCAGTATTTT. This gives the protein CASSVEPGVSTDTQYF. The J gene is TRBJ2-3, the V gene TRBV2, with a tentative D call TRBD1 (6 bases). Germline V CDR1 and CDR2: SNHLY, FYNNEI. The CDR3 loop spans 16 amino acids. Trimming shortened V by 6 bases and J by 0 bases, and 16 bases separated the two germline ends.

CDR3 bases: TGTGCCAGCAGCCAAGATAAGCGGGGGGGCTTCTACAATGAGCAGTTCTTC. This sequence encodes CASSQDKRGGFYNEQFF. This rearrangement joins TRBV4-2 to TRBJ2-1; 10 bases align to TRBD2. This CDR3 has 17 residues. Germline loops: CDR1 LGHNA, CDR2 YNFKEQ. V shed 0 bases and J 3 bases; nucleotides not matched to a gene: 5.

CDR3 protein: CASSSYPAGQRTEAFF. The CDR3 DNA follows: TGTGCCAGCAGTTCATACCCTGCTGGACAGCGCACTGAAGCTTTCTTT. The chain couples TRBV6-5 to TRBJ1-1; maybe TRBD1 (6 bases). V was trimmed by 4 bases and J by 4 bases, leaving 19 bases between them. The CDR3 contains 16 residues. From germline, CDR1 is MNHEY and CDR2 SVGAGI.

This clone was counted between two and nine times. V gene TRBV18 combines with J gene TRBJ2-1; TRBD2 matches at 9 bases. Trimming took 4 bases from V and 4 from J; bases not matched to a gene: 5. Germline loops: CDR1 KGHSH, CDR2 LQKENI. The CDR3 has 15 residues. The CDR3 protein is CASSQAGGLYNEQFF. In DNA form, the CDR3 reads TGTGCCAGCTCACAAGCGGGGGGACTGTACAATGAGCAGTTCTTC. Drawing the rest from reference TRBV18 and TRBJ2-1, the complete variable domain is NAGVMQNPRHLVRRRGQEARLRCSPMKGHSHVYWYRQLPEEGLKFMVYLQKENIIDESGMPKERFSAEFPKEGPSILRIQQVVRGDSAAYFCASSQAGGLYNEQFFGPGTRLTVL.

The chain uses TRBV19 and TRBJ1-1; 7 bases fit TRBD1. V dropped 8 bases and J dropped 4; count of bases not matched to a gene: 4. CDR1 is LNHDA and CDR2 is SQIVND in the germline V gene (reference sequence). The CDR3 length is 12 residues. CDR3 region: CASVRGFTEAFF. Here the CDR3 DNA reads TGTGCCAGTGTCAGGGGGTTCACTGAAGCTTTCTTT.

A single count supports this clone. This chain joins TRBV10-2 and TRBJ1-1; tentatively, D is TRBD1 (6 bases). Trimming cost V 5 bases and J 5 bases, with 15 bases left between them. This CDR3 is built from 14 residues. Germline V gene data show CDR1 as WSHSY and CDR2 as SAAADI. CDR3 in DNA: TGCGCCAGCAGTACACTACAGGGTTGGACTGAAGCTTTCTTT. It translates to CASSTLQGWTEAFF.

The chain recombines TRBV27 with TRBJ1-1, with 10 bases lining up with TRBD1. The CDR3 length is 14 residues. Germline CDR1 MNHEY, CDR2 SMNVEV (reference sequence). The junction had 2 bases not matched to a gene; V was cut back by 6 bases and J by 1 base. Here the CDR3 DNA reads TGTGCCAGCAGAGACAGGGGGCGGAACACTGAAGCTTTCTTT. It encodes CASRDRGRNTEAFF.

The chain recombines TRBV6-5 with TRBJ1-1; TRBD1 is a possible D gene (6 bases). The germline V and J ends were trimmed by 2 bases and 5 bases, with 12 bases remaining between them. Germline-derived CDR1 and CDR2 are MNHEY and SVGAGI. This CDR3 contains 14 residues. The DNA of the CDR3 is TGTGCCAGCAGTTACGACGGGGGGCGTACTGAAGCTTTCTTT. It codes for CASSYDGGRTEAFF.

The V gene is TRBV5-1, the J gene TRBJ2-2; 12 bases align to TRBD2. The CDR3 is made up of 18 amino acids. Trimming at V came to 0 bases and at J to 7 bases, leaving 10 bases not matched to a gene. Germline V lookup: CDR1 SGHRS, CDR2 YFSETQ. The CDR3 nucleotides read TGCGCCAGCAGCTTGGAACTTCGACTAGCGGGGGTCTTCGGGGAGCTGTTTTTT. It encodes CASSLELRLAGVFGELFF.

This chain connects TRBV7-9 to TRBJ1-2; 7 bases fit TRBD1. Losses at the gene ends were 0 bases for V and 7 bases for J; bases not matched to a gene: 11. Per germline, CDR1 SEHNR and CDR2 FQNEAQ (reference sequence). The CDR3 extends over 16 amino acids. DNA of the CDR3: TGTGCCAGCAGCTTAGCAGGGGGCGCTGCGAGGGGTGGCTACACCTTC. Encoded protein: CASSLAGGAARGGYTF.

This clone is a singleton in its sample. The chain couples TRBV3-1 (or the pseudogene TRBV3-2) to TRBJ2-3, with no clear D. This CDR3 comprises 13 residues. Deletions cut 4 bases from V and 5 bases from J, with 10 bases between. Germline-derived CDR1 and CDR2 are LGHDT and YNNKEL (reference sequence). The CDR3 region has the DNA TGTGCCAGCAGCCTTAGAGGAGAAGATACGCAGTATTTT. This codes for CASSLRGEDTQYF.